The present TCR beta chain was sequenced within a study of identical twins (dated by TCRdb to about 2016). Notes on the research overall: To test whether fetal clonotypes persist, the study used deep sequencing on TCR alpha and beta repertoires from monozygotic twins, unrelated adults of various ages, and cord blood. Replicate twin experiments were performed at different times using different library preparation protocols to rule out contamination. What the authors observed across the whole study: Invariant T cells such as MAIT and iNKT could partly confound zero-insertion analyses, though diverse VJ usage argued against this for most clonotypes. Fewer insertions were carried by abundant cord blood beta clonotypes, a similar but weaker trend appeared in young adult naive repertoires, and no such trend appeared in memory repertoires. Because the same donors could not be followed over many years, the conclusions relied on cross-sectional statistical analysis. In beta out-of-frame sequences, excess twin sharing was weaker, because having fewer shared sequences lowered the signal-to-noise ratio. Compared with coincidental sharing between unrelated individuals, an excess of low generation-probability sequences was observed among out-of-frame TCR alpha sequences shared between twins. Out-of-frame TCR alpha sharing in monozygotic twins was systematically underestimated by recombination models, whereas sharing between unrelated individuals was in agreement with the recombination models.

This clonotype was observed a few times. Its antigen is currently not known. No much larger clone exists at a distance of one base, and base qualities are not known. All donors were healthy Caucasians. The twin cohort consisted of three pairs of female monozygotic twins, all aged about 18 to 29 years. The RNA used for TCR libraries was isolated from peripheral blood mononuclear cells. Measured from the cysteine to the phenylalanine, the CDR3 is 13 residues long. Only CDR3 DNA remains: 39 bases, in frame from the first base. The germline V gene (reference sequence) supplies CDR1 SEHNR and CDR2 FQNEAQ. A distance of 12 bases separates the germline ends of V and J, which lose 3 bases and 6 bases respectively. Libraries came from 5' RACE. Reads for this sample came from an Illumina HiSeq 2000. A universal primer binding site was introduced by template switching, and a unique molecular identifier was present in the final cDNA, enabling accurate counting of TCR cDNA molecules. Specific primers in the conserved constant-segment region were used to synthesize first-strand cDNA for the TCR alpha and beta chains. To control for contamination, every cDNA library carried two barcodes: a SMART-Mk sample barcode plus Illumina barcodes. TruSeq adapter sequences, together with Illumina sample barcodes, were added in two successive PCR steps. The TCR alpha and beta cDNA libraries were sequenced on the Illumina HiSeq platform using custom primers. From the authors' description of their analysis: MiGEC was used to process raw reads and extract unique molecular identifiers, and MiXCR was used to find CDR3 positions. For each individual, recombination models were inferred using an EM algorithm with the repgenHMM and IGoR tools. Shared clonotypes were analyzed with the tcR package in R, and sharing was normalized by the product of cloneset sizes. To study raw recombination without the effects of thymic and clonal selection, out-of-frame nonproductive sequences were analyzed. TCRdb reanalyzed the raw reads on its own, using fastp at Q25 for trimming and MiXCR for clone calling, and kept in-frame beta chains. Rows matching on CDR3 protein sequence are summarized as one entry with the most common DNA and genes. These V and J calls rely on TCRdb rather than the paper's analysis. Counted in this sample were roughly 700,000 distinct CDR3 sequences; 8.6% of them appeared once. Jointly, the top ten make up approximately 0.94% of the sample.

These data also formed part of another study, on yellow fever vaccine responses in identical twins. Per the second study: The T cell response to vaccination in identical twins was reported by the authors to appear partly convergent and partly personalized. In the study, vaccine-responding T cell clones were precisely tracked in identical twins.

Material for sequencing was PBMCs. This TCR was recovered from a woman younger than 35 in good health. The chain is encoded by TRBV7-9 joined to TRBJ2-7; the D gene cannot be resolved reliably. Here is the DNA: TGTGCCAGCAGCTTTTGGGTTCAGGCCGAGCAGTACTTC. This codes for CASSFWVQAEQYF.